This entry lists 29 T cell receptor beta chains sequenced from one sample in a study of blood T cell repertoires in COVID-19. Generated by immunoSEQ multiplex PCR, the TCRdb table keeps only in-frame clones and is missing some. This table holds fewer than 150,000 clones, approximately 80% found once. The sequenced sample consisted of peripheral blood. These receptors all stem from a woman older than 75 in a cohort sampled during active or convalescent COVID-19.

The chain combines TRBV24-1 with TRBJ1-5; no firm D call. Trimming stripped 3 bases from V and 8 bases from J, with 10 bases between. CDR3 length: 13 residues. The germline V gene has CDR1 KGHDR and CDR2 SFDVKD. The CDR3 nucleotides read TGTGCCACCAGTGATACGGCCGGGGAGCCCCAGCATTTT. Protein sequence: CATSDTAGEPQHF.

CDR3 nucleotides: TGTGCCAGCAGCCATACGTGGGCTCCCCAAGAGACCCAGTACTTC. Amino acids: CASSHTWAPQETQYF. The J gene is TRBJ2-5, the V gene TRBV3-1 (or the pseudogene TRBV3-2); D not resolved. V was pared by 3 bases and J by 1 base, with 12 bases between. The CDR3 loop spans 15 amino acids. The germline V gene encodes CDR1 LGHDT and CDR2 YNNKEL (reference sequence).

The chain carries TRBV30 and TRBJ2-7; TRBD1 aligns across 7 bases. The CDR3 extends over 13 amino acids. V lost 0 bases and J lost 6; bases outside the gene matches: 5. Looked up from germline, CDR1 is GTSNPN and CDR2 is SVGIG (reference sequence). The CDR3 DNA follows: TGTGCCTGGAGTGTTTTGCGACAGGGCGAGCAGTACTTC. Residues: CAWSVLRQGEQYF.

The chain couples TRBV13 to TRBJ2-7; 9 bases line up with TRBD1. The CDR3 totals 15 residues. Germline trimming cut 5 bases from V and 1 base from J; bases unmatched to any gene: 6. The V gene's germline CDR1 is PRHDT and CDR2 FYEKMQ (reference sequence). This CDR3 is CASSLTGTGSYEQYV. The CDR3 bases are TGTGCCAGCAGCCTAACCGGGACAGGGTCCTACGAGCAGTACGTC.

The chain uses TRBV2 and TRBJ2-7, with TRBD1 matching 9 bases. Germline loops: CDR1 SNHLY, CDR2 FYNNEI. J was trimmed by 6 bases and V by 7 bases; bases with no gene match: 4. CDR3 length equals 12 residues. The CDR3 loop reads CASTPDRGEQYF. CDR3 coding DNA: TGTGCCAGCACCCCGGACAGGGGCGAGCAGTACTTC.

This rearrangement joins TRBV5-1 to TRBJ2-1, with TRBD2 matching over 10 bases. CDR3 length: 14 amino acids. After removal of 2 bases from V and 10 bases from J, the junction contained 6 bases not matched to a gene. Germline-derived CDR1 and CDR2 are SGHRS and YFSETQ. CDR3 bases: TGCGCCAGCAGCTTAACTAGCGGGGTAGGGGAGCAGTTCTTC. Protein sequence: CASSLTSGVGEQFF.

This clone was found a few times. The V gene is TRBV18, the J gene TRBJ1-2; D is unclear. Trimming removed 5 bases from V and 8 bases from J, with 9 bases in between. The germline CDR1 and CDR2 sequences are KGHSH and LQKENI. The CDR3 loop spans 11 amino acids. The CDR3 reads CASSVDFGYTF. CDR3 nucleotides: TGTGCCAGCTCAGTAGACTTCGGCTACACCTTC. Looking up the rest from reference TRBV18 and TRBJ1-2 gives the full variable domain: NAGVMQNPRHLVRRRGQEARLRCSPMKGHSHVYWYRQLPEEGLKFMVYLQKENIIDESGMPKERFSAEFPKEGPSILRIQQVVRGDSAAYFCASSVDFGYTFGSGTRLTVV.

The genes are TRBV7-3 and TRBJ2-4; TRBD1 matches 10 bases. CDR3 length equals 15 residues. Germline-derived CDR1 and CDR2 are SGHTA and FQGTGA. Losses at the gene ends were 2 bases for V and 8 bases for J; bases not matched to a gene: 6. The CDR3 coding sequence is TGTGCCAGCAGCTTAGGGACAGGGGATTGGGACATTCAGTACTTC. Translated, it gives CASSLGTGDWDIQYF.

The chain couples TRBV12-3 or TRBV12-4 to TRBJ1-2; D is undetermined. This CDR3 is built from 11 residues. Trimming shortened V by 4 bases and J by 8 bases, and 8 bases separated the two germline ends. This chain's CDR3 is CASSSRVGYTF. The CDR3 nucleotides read TGTGCCAGCAGTTCCCGAGTGGGCTACACCTTC.

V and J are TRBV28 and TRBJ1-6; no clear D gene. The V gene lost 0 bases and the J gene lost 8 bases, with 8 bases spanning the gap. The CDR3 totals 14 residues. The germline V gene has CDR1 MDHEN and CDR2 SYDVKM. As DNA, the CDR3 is TGTGCCAGCAGTTTATGGGAGCCCCATTCACCCCTCCACTTT. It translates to CASSLWEPHSPLHF.

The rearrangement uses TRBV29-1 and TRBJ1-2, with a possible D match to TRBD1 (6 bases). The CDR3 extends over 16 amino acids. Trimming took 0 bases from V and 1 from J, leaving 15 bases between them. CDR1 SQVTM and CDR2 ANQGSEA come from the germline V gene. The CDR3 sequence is CSVEDGAGARNYGYTF. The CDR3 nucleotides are TGCAGCGTTGAAGATGGAGCAGGGGCGCGTAACTATGGCTACACCTTC.

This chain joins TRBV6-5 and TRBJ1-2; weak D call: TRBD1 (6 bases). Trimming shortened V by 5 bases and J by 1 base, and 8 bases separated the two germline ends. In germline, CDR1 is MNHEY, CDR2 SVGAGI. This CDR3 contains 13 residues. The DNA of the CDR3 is TGTGCCAGCAGTAGGACAGTTAACTATGGCTACACCTTC. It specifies CASSRTVNYGYTF.

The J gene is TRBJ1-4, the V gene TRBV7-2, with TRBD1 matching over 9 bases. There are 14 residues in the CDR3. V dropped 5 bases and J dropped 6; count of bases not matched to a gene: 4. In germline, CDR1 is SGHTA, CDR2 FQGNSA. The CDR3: CASSQTGGDEKLFF. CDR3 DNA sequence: TGTGCCAGCAGCCAAACAGGGGGCGATGAAAAACTGTTTTTT.

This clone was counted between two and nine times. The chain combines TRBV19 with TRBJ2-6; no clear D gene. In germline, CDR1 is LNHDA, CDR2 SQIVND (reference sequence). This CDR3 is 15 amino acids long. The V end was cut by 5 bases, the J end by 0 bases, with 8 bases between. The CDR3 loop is CASSVGGSGANVLTF. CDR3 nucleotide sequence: TGTGCCAGTAGTGTCGGCGGCTCTGGGGCCAACGTCCTGACTTTC.

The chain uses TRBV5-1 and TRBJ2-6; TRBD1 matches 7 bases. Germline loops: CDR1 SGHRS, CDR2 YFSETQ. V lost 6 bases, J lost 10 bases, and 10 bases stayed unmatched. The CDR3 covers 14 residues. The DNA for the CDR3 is TGCGCCAGCACGCAACAGGGGCCTCCGAACGTCCTGACTTTC. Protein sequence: CASTQQGPPNVLTF.

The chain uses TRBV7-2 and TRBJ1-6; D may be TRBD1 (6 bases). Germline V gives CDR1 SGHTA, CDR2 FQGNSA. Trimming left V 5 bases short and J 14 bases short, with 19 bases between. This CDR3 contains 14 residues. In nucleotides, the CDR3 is TGTGCCAGCAGCCTCCAGACCTTACGGGACACCCTCCACTTT. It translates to CASSLQTLRDTLHF.

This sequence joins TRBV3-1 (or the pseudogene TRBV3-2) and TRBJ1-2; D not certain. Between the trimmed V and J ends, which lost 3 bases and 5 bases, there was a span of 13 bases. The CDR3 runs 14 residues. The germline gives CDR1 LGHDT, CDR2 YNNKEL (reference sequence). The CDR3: CASSQRAEVYGYTF. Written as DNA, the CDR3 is TGTGCCAGCAGCCAGCGGGCAGAGGTTTATGGCTACACCTTC.

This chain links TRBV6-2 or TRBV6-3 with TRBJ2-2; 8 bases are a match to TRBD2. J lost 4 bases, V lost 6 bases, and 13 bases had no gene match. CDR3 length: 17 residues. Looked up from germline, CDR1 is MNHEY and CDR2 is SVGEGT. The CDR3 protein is CASSLDGGAVVTGELFF. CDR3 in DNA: TGTGCCAGCAGCTTGGACGGGGGGGCAGTGGTCACCGGGGAGCTGTTTTTT.

The CDR3, as DNA: TGCGCCAGCGCGCAAGGGACAGGGGCTCTTTCTCGAAACACCATATATTTT. It encodes CASAQGTGALSRNTIYF. The chain links TRBV5-1 to TRBJ1-3, with TRBD1 matching over 10 bases. The CDR3 runs 17 residues. J was trimmed by 5 bases and V by 7 bases; bases with no gene match: 15. From germline, CDR1 is SGHRS and CDR2 YFSETQ.

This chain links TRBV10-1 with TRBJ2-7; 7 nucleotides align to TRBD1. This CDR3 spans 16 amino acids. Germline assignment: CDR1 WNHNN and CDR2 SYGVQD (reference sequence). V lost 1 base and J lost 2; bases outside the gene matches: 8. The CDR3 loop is CASSEFSKGQAYEQYV. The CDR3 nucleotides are TGCGCCAGCAGTGAGTTCAGTAAAGGACAGGCCTACGAGCAGTACGTC.

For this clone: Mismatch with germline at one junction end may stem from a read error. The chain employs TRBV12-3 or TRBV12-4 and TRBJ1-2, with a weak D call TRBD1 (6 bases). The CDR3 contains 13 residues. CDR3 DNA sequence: TGTGCCAGCAGTTTCGGGGGGCGGGGGCCTAATGCCTTC. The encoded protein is CASSFGGRGPNAF.

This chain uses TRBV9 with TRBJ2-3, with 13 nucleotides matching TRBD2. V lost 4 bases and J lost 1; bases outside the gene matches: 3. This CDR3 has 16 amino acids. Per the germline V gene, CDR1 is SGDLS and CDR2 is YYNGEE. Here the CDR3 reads CASSLGLAGGTDTQYF. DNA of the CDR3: TGTGCCAGCAGCTTAGGACTAGCGGGGGGCACAGATACGCAGTATTTT.

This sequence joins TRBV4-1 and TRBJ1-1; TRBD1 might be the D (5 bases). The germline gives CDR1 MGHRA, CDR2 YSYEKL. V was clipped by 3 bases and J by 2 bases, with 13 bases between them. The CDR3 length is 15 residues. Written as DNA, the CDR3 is TGCGCCAGCAGCCAGGGGCGGGGAGCAAACACTGAAGCTTTCTTT. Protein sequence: CASSQGRGANTEAFF.

The CDR3 DNA is TGTGCCAGCAGCCCCTCGAGGGGGGGCCTGACGCAGTATTTT. Residues: CASSPSRGGLTQYF. The chain employs TRBV7-3 and TRBJ2-3; possible D gene TRBD2, 7 bases. The CDR3 runs to 14 residues. Germline CDR1 is SGHTA and CDR2 is FQGTGA. V lost 5 bases and J lost 9, with 18 bases in between.

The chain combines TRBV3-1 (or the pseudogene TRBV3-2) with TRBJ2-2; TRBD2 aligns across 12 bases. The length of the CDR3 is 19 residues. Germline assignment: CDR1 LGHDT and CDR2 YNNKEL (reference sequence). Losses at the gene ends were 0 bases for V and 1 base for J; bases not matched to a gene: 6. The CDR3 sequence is CASSQDASGGARNTGELFF. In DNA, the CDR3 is TGTGCCAGCAGCCAAGACGCTAGCGGGGGGGCAAGGAACACCGGGGAGCTGTTTTTT.

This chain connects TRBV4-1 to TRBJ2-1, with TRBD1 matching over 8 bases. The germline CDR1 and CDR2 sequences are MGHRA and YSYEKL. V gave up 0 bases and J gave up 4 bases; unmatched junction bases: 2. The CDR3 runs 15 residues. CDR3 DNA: TGCGCCAGCAGCCAAGATAGGGACAGGTACAATGAGCAGTTCTTC. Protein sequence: CASSQDRDRYNEQFF.

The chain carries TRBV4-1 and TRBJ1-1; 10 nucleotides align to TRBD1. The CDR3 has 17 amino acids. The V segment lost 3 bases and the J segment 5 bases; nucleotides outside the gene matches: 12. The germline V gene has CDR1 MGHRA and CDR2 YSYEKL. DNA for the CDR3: TGCGCCAGCAGCCAGGACACCTCCGGGACAGGGGTAACTGAAGCTTTCTTT. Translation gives CASSQDTSGTGVTEAFF.

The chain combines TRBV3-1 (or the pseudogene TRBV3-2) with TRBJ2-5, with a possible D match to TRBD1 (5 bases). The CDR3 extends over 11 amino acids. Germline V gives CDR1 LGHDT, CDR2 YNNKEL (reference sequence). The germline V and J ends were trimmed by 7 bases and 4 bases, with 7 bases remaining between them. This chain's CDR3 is CASTRAETQYF. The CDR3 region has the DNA TGTGCCAGCACCAGGGCAGAGACCCAGTACTTC.

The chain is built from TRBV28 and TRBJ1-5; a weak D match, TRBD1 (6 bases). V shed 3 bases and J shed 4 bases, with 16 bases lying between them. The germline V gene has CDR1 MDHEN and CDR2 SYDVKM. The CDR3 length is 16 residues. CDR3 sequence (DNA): TGTGCCAGCAGTTTCCCCGTCCCAAGGGGGAATCAGCCCCAGCATTTT. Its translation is CASSFPVPRGNQPQHF. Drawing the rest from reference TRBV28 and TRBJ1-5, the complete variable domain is DVKVTQSSRYLVKRTGEKVFLECVQDMDHENMFWYRQDPGLGLRLIYFSYDVKMKEKGDIPEGYSVSREKKERFSLILESASTNQTSMYLCASSFPVPRGNQPQHFGDGTRLSIL.